Presented here are 13 T cell receptor beta chains from one specimen sequenced in a study of cytomegalovirus exposure and HLA in healthy donors. A multiplex PCR was run with 60 Vbeta primers and 13 Jbeta primers. Assay used: immunoSEQ multiplex PCR; TCRdb lists only in-frame clones, some missing. This sample has roughly 200,000 clones, with over 75% found just once. Sequenced material: PBMCs. Receptors were obtained from a woman under 40 in good health and CMV-seronegative.

The chain combines TRBV9 with TRBJ1-5; 7 bases fit TRBD1. The V gene's germline CDR1 is SGDLS and CDR2 YYNGEE. The CDR3 has 15 amino acids. The V gene end was trimmed by 3 bases and the J gene end by 2 bases; junction bases not matched to a gene: 5. CDR3 sequence (DNA): TGTGCCAGCAGCGCGACAGGGTACGGCAATCAGCCCCAGCATTTT. Protein sequence: CASSATGYGNQPQHF. Full variable domain (remainder filled in from reference TRBV9 and TRBJ1-5): DSGVTQTPKHLITATGQRVTLRCSPRSGDLSVYWYQQSLDQGLQFLIQYYNGEERAKGNILERFSAQQFPDLHSELNLSSLELGDSALYFCASSATGYGNQPQHFGDGTRLSIL.

This sequence joins TRBV11-3 and TRBJ1-5, with 9 nucleotides matching TRBD1. The J segment lost 7 bases and the V segment lost 1 base, leaving 8 bases of the junction unmatched. Germline values: CDR1 SGHNT, CDR2 YENEEA. The CDR3 sequence is 16 residues long. CDR3 DNA: TGTGCCAGCAGCTTAGGGGGACAGGGTATTATACAGCCCCAGCATTTT. Residues: CASSLGGQGIIQPQHF.

Notes on this clone: Relative to the germline gene, one junction end is altered; a read error may explain this. Other DNA variants within this sample encode the same CDR3. V and J are TRBV4-1 and TRBJ1-2; unclear D gene. In germline, CDR1 is MGHRA, CDR2 YSYEKL. CDR3 length: 13 residues. DNA of the CDR3: TGCGCCAGCAGCCAACAGTCCTACTATGGCTATACCTTC. Its translation is CASSQQSYYGYTF.

The chain recombines TRBV30 with TRBJ1-5; D possibly corresponds to TRBD1 (6 bases). V was shortened by 5 bases and J by 4 bases, with 15 bases between the two germline ends. CDR1 and CDR2 from the germline V gene are GTSNPN and SVGIG (reference sequence). The CDR3 spans 14 residues. DNA of the CDR3: TGTGCCTGGGACCGTGGGACAAGGAATCAGCCCCAGCATTTT. This translates into CAWDRGTRNQPQHF.

The V and J genes are TRBV29-1 and TRBJ2-1, with 9 nucleotides matching TRBD2. CDR3 length: 13 residues. Trimming took 3 bases from V and 6 from J; bases not matched to a gene: 3. Looked up from germline, CDR1 is SQVTM and CDR2 is ANQGSEA. The CDR3 loop reads CSVDSGGVNEQFF. The CDR3 nucleotides read TGCAGCGTTGATAGCGGGGGAGTCAATGAGCAGTTCTTC.

This clone was found once. The chain carries TRBV5-1 and TRBJ2-5; 8 nucleotides match TRBD2. From germline, CDR1 is SGHRS and CDR2 YFSETQ. V shed 2 bases and J 4 bases; nucleotides not matched to a gene: 13. The CDR3 spans 17 residues. CDR3 loop: CASSFLAQSGGTETQYF. CDR3 DNA sequence: TGCGCCAGCAGCTTTCTAGCCCAAAGCGGGGGAACAGAGACCCAGTACTTC.

The chain combines TRBV7-2 with TRBJ1-2; 7 bases are a match to TRBD1. V lost 8 bases to trimming and J lost 4 bases; unmatched junction nucleotides: 7. The length of the CDR3 is 13 residues. Germline V gene sequence: CDR1 SGHTA, CDR2 FQGNSA. Written as DNA, the CDR3 is TGTGCCAGCCGCCGGGCAGGGGGCTATGGCTACACCTTC. It encodes CASRRAGGYGYTF.

The chain carries TRBV7-9 and TRBJ2-2; 7 bases match TRBD2. The CDR3 loop spans 13 amino acids. Germline V lookup: CDR1 SEHNR, CDR2 FQNEAQ (reference sequence). V shed 6 bases and J 5 bases; nucleotides not matched to a gene: 3. Here the CDR3 DNA reads TGTGCCAGCAGACAACTAGCGACCGGGGAGCTGTTTTTT. Residues: CASRQLATGELFF. Using reference TRBV7-9 and TRBJ2-2 for the parts outside the CDR3, the full variable domain is DTGVSQNPRHKITKRGQNVTFRCDPISEHNRLYWYRQTLGQGPEFLTYFQNEAQLEKSRLLSDRFSAERPKGSFSTLEIQRTEQGDSAMYLCASRQLATGELFFGEGSRLTVL.

V usage is TRBV28 and J usage is TRBJ2-7; 8 nucleotides agree with TRBD2. CDR1 is MDHEN and CDR2 is SYDVKM in the germline V gene. V lost 6 bases, J lost 0 bases, and 4 bases stayed unmatched. This CDR3 is built from 14 residues. This CDR3 reads CASRVAGSSYEQYF. In DNA form, the CDR3 reads TGTGCCAGCAGGGTAGCGGGGAGCTCCTACGAGCAGTACTTC.

The chain joins TRBV7-3 to TRBJ1-2; D is unclear. This CDR3 comprises 14 residues. Trimming cost V 5 bases and J 0 bases, with 10 bases left between them. The germline V gene has CDR1 SGHTA and CDR2 FQGTGA. The CDR3 reads CASSPGATNYGYTF. The CDR3 DNA sequence: TGTGCCAGCAGCCCGGGTGCGACTAACTATGGCTACACCTTC.

Within the sample, this clone is medium-sized. The V call is TRBV29-1, the J call TRBJ2-5, with TRBD2 as a possible D gene (6 bases). CDR3 length: 13 residues. CDR1 and CDR2 (germline): SQVTM, ANQGSEA. Trimming shortened V by 7 bases and J by 4 bases, and 16 bases separated the two germline ends. The CDR3 is CSAQVGGGETQYF. DNA of the CDR3: TGCAGCGCTCAGGTGGGGGGTGGAGAGACCCAGTACTTC.

V is TRBV6-1 and J is TRBJ2-5, with 7 bases matching TRBD2. J lost 0 bases, V lost 5 bases, and 3 bases had no gene match. The CDR3 has 14 amino acids. Per the germline V gene, CDR1 is MNHNS and CDR2 is SASEGT. The CDR3 loop is CASSWSGNQETQYF. CDR3 nucleotides: TGTGCCAGCAGTTGGAGCGGGAACCAAGAGACCCAGTACTTC.

The chain uses TRBV5-1 and TRBJ1-1; no firm D call. V was cut by 4 bases and J by 4 bases, with 20 bases left in between. CDR1 is SGHRS and CDR2 is YFSETQ in the germline V gene. CDR3 length equals 16 residues. In DNA form, the CDR3 reads TGCGCCAGCAGCGTTCAAACCTTCTCGGTCGTCACTGAAGCTTTCTTT. It encodes CASSVQTFSVVTEAFF.